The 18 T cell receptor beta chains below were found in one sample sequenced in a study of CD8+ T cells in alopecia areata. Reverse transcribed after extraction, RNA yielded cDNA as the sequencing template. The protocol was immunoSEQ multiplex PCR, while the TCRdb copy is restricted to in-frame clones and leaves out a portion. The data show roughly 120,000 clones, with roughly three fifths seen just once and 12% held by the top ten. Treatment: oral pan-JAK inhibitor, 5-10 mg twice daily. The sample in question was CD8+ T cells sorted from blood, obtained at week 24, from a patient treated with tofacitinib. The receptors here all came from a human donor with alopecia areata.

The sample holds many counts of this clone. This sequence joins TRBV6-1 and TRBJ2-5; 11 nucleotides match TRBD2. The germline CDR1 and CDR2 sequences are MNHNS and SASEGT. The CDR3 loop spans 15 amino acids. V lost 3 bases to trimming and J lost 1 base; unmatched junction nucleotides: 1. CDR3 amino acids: CASSDLAGGQETQYF. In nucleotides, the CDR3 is TGTGCCAGCAGTGACCTAGCGGGGGGCCAAGAGACCCAGTACTTC.

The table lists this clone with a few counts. CDR3 sequence: CASSAGGGRETQYF. In DNA form, the CDR3 reads TGTGCCAGCAGCGCAGGGGGGGGCCGAGAGACCCAGTACTTC. The chain links TRBV13 to TRBJ2-5; D tentatively fits TRBD1 or TRBD2 (7 bases each). Germline V lookup: CDR1 PRHDT, CDR2 FYEKMQ (reference sequence). V lost 5 bases, J lost 4 bases, and 14 bases lay in between. The CDR3 runs 14 residues.

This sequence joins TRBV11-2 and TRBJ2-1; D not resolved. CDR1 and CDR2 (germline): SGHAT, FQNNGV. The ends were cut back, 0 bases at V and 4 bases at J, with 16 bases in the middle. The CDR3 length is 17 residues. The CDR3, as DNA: TGTGCCAGCAGCTTAGATGGGCCCCGGACCGAGTACAATGAGCAGTTCTTC. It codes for CASSLDGPRTEYNEQFF. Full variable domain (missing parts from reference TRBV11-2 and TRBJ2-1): EAGVAQSPRYKIIEKRQSVAFWCNPISGHATLYWYQQILGQGPKLLIQFQNNGVVDDSQLPKDRFSAERLKGVDSTLKIQPAKLEDSAVYLCASSLDGPRTEYNEQFFGPGTRLTVL.

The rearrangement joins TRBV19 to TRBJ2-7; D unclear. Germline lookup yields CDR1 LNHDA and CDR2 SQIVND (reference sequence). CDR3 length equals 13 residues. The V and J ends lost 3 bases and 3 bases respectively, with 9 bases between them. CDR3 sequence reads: CASSITLDYEQYF. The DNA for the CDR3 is TGTGCCAGTAGTATTACCCTGGACTACGAGCAGTACTTC.

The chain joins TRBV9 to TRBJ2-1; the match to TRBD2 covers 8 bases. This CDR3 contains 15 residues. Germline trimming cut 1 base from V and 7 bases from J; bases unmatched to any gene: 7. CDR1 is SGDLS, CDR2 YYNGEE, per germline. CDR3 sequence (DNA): TGTGCCAGCAGCGTACGGGAGGGGCCGATTAATGAGCAGTTCTTC. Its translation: CASSVREGPINEQFF.

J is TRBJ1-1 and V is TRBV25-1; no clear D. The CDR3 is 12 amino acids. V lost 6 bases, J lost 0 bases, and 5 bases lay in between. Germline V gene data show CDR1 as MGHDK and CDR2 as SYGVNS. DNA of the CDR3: TGTGCCAGCAGCCTAATGAACACTGAAGCTTTCTTT. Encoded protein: CASSLMNTEAFF.

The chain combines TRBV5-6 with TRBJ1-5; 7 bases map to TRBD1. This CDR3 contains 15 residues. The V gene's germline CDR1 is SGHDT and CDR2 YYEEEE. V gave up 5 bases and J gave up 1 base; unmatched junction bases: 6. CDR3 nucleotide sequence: TGTGCCAGCAGTTTAGGGGGCGCGAGCAATCAGCCCCAGCATTTT. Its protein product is CASSLGGASNQPQHF.

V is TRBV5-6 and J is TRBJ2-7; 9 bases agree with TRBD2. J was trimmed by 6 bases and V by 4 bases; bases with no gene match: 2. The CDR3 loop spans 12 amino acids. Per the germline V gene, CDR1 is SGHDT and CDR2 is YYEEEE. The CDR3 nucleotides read TGTGCCAGCAGCGCGGGGGGGCTCGAGCAGTACTTC. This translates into CASSAGGLEQYF.

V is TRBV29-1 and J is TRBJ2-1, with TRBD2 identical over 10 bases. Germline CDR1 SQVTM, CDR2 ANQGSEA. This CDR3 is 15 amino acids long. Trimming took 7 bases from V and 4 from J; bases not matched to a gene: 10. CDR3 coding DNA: TGCAGCGCTGTCCGGCTAGCGGGGGTGTACAATGAGCAGTTCTTC. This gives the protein CSAVRLAGVYNEQFF.

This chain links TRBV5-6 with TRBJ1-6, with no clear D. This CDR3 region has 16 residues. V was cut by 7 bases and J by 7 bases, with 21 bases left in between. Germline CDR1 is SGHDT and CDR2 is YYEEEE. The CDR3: CASYNTISLGNSPLHF. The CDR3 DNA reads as TGTGCCAGCTATAATACTATTTCGCTCGGGAATTCACCCCTCCACTTT.

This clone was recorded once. The CDR3: CASGPTENQPQHF. The CDR3 DNA sequence: TGTGCTAGTGGCCCGACAGAAAATCAGCCCCAGCATTTT. The rearrangement uses TRBV12-5 and TRBJ1-5, with TRBD1 as a possible D gene (5 bases). Germline V gene sequence: CDR1 LGHNT, CDR2 FRNRAP. V lost 6 bases to trimming and J lost 4 bases, with 10 bases between them. The CDR3 runs to 13 residues.

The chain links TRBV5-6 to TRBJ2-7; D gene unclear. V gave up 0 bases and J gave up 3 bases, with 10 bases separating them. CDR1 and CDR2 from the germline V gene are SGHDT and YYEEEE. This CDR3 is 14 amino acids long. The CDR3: CASSLASQSYEQYF. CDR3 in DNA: TGTGCCAGCAGCTTGGCATCACAGAGCTACGAGCAGTACTTC.

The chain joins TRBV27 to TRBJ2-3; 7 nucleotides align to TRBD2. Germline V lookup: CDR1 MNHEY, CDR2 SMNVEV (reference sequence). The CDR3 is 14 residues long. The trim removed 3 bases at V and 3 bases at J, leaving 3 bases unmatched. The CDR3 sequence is CASSFGGGTDTQYF. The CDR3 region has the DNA TGTGCCAGCAGTTTCGGCGGGGGAACAGATACGCAGTATTTT.

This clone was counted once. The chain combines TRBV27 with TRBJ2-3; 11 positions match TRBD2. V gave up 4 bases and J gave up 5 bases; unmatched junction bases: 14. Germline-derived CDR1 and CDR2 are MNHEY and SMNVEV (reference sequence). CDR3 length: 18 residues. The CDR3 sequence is CASSSPLLLAGEGDTQYF. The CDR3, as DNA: TGTGCCAGCAGTTCCCCACTCCTACTAGCGGGGGAGGGAGATACGCAGTATTTT.

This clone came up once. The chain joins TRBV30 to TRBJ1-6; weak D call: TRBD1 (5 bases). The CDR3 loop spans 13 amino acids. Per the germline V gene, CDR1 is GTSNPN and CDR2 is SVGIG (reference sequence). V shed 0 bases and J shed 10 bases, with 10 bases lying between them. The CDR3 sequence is CAWSVQVDSPLHF. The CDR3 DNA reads TGTGCCTGGAGTGTACAGGTGGACTCACCCCTCCACTTT. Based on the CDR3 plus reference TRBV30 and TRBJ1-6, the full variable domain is SQTIHQWPATLVQPVGSPLSLECTVEGTSNPNLYWYRQAAGRGLQLLFYSVGIGQISSEVPQNLSASRPQDRQFILSSKKLLLSDSGFYLCAWSVQVDSPLHFGNGTRLTVT.

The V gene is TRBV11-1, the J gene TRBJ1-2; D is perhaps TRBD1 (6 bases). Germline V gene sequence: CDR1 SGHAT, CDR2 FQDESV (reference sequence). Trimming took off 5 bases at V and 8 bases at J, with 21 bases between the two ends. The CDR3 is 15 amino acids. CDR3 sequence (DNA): TGTGCCAGCAGCCTCTCCGAGGGGGGTATGATCGGCTACACCTTC. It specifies CASSLSEGGMIGYTF. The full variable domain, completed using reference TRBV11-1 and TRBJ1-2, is EAEVAQSPRYKITEKSQAVAFWCDPISGHATLYWYRQILGQGPELLVQFQDESVVDDSQLPKDRFSAERLKGVDSTLKIQPAELGDSAMYLCASSLSEGGMIGYTFGSGTRLTVV.

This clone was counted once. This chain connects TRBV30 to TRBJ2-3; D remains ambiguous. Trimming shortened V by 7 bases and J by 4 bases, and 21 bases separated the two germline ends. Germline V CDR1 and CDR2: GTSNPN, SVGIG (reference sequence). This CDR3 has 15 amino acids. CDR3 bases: TGTGCCTCTCTTCCGGAAGAGAGGTATCCAGATACGCAGTATTTT. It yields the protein CASLPEERYPDTQYF.

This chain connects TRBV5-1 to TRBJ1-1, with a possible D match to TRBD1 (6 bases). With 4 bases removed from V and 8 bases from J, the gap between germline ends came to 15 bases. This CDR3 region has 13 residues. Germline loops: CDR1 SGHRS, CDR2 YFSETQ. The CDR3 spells CASSLTTGYEAFF. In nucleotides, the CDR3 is TGCGCCAGCAGCCTGACTACAGGGTACGAAGCTTTCTTT. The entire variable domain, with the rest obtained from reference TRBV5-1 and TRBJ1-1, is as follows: KAGVTQTPRYLIKTRGQQVTLSCSPISGHRSVSWYQQTPGQGLQFLFEYFSETQRNKGNFPGRFSGRQFSNSRSEMNVSTLELGDSALYLCASSLTTGYEAFFGQGTRLTVV.